These 9 T cell receptor beta chains were all obtained from the same sample, sequenced in a study of cytomegalovirus exposure and HLA in healthy donors (TCRdb year 2017). Libraries were built with the immunoSEQ multiplex PCR assay. For the multiplex PCR, a mixture combining 60 forward primers for TCR Vbeta segments and 13 reverse primers for TCR Jbeta segments was used. This is the immuneACCESS table as TCRdb keeps it, with only in-frame sequences that have V and J called. A part of the clones is gone; compared with another copy, unresolved V genes explain less than half, and the rest is unexplained. For this sample there are about 95,000 clones; about three quarters appear just once. The top ten constitute approximately 5.6% of the sample. Input material: PBMCs. These receptor sequences come from a man younger than 45 in good health and CMV-seropositive.

This sequence joins TRBV6-5 and TRBJ2-7, with no clear D. The CDR3 runs to 14 residues. Germline CDR1 MNHEY, CDR2 SVGAGI. V lost 0 bases and J 0 bases, leaving 6 bases between the germline ends. CDR3 nucleotides: TGTGCCAGCAGTTACTCGGTTAGCTCCTACGAGCAGTACTTC. Translation gives CASSYSVSSYEQYF.

V and J are TRBV15 and TRBJ2-3; D is unresolved. This CDR3 region has 15 residues. Germline CDR1 LNHNV, CDR2 YYDKDF (reference sequence). The V and J ends lost 0 bases and 0 bases respectively, with 7 bases between them. CDR3 DNA sequence: TGTGCCACCAGCAGAGAACGGTCCAGCACAGATACGCAGTATTTT. Translation gives CATSRERSSTDTQYF.

This chain uses TRBV27 with TRBJ2-1; 7 positions match TRBD1. Losses at the gene ends were 3 bases for V and 1 base for J; bases not matched to a gene: 6. CDR1 is MNHEY, CDR2 SMNVEV, per germline (reference sequence). The CDR3 is made up of 16 amino acids. Written as DNA, the CDR3 is TGTGCCAGCAGTTTTACCCGGGACAGATCCTACAATGAGCAGTTCTTC. Its translation is CASSFTRDRSYNEQFF.

Sample share makes this clone medium-sized. The chain has TRBV4-1 and TRBJ1-2, with D maybe TRBD1 (6 bases). The CDR3 covers 15 residues. Germline V gene data show CDR1 as MGHRA and CDR2 as YSYEKL. V was trimmed by 4 bases and J by 4 bases, leaving 16 bases between them. CDR3 nucleotide sequence: TGCGCCAGCAGCCGACAATCAGGGGAACTCTATGGCTACACCTTC. Its translation is CASSRQSGELYGYTF.

The V and J genes are TRBV7-6 and TRBJ1-3; weak D call: TRBD1 (6 bases). CDR1 and CDR2 from the germline V gene are SGHVS and FNYEAQ. The V and J ends lost 3 bases and 0 bases respectively, with 9 bases between them. The CDR3 contains 15 residues. CDR3 sequence: CASSFGQPSGNTIYF. The CDR3, as DNA: TGTGCCAGCAGCTTTGGACAGCCCTCTGGAAACACCATATATTTT.

This clone was seen a handful of times. This chain connects TRBV11-2 to TRBJ2-2; tentative D call: TRBD1 (6 bases). This CDR3 has 15 amino acids. Trimming pared 1 base from V and 5 bases from J, leaving 11 bases between. CDR1 is SGHAT, CDR2 FQNNGV, per germline. CDR3 DNA: TGTGCCAGCAGCTTAGTAACAGGGTTAACCGGGGAGCTGTTTTTT. Protein: CASSLVTGLTGELFF.

The chain couples TRBV6-1 to TRBJ1-1, with 7 bases identical to TRBD1. CDR3 size: 15 residues. Germline CDR1 MNHNS, CDR2 SASEGT. Trimming at V came to 6 bases and at J to 1 base, leaving 8 bases not matched to a gene. This CDR3 reads CASRIEGAENTEAFF. In DNA form, the CDR3 reads TGTGCCAGCAGGATCGAGGGGGCAGAGAACACTGAAGCTTTCTTT.

The rearrangement joins TRBV5-1 to TRBJ2-1, with a possible D match to TRBD1 (5 bases). Trimming shortened V by 0 bases and J by 6 bases, and 10 bases separated the two germline ends. Germline values: CDR1 SGHRS, CDR2 YFSETQ. This CDR3 spans 14 amino acids. Here the CDR3 DNA reads TGCGCCAGCAGCTTGGAGGGCAGGGCCAATGAGCAGTTCTTC. Translating gives CASSLEGRANEQFF.

This chain joins TRBV6-5 and TRBJ2-7, with 10 bases that match TRBD2. Trimming cost V 6 bases and J 9 bases; bases outside gene matches: 14. This CDR3 contains 15 residues. Germline V lookup: CDR1 MNHEY, CDR2 SVGAGI. This CDR3 reads CASSPGASGGPGQYV. The DNA of the CDR3 is TGTGCCAGCAGCCCCGGGGCTAGCGGGGGCCCTGGGCAGTACGTC.